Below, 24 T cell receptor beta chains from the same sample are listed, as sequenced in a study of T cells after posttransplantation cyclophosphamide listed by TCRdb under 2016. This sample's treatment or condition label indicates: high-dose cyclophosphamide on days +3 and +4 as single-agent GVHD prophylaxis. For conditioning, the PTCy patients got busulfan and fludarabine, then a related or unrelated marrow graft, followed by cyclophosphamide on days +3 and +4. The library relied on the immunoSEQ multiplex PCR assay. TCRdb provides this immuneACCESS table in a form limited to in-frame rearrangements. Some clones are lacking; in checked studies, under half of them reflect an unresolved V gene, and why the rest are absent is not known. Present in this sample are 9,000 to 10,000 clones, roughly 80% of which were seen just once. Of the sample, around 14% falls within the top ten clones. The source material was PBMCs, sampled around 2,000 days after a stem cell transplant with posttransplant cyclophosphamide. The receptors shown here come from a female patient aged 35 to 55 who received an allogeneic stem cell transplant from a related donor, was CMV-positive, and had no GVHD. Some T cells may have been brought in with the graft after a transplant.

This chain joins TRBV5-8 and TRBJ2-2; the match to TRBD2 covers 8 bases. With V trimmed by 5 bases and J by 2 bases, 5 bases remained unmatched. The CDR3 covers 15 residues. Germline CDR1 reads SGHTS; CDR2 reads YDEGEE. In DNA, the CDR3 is TGTGCCAGCAGGGGGGGACTAGTTAACACCGGGGAGCTGTTTTTT. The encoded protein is CASRGGLVNTGELFF. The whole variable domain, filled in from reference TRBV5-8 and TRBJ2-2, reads EAGVTQSPTHLIKTRGQQATLRCSPISGHTSVYWYQQALGLGLQFLLWYDEGEERNRGNFPPRFSGRQFPNYSSELNVNALELEDSALYLCASRGGLVNTGELFFGEGSRLTVL.

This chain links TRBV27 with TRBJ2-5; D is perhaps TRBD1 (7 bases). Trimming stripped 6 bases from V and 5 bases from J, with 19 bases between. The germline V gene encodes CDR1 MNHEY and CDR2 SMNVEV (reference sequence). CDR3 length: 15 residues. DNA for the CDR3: TGTGCCAGCAGCACCTACAGGGGCGCGGGGGAGACCCAGTACTTC. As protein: CASSTYRGAGETQYF.

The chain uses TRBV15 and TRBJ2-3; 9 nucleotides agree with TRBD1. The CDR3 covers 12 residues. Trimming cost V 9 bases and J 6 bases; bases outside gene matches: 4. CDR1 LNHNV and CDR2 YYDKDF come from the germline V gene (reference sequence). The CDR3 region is CATTGGDDTQYF. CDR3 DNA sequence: TGTGCCACGACAGGGGGGGACGATACGCAGTATTTT. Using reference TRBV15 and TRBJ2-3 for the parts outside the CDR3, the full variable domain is DAMVIQNPRYQVTQFGKPVTLSCSQTLNHNVMYWYQQKSSQAPKLLFHYYDKDFNNEADTPDNFQSRRPNTSFCFLDIRSPGLGDTAMYLCATTGGDDTQYFGPGTRLTVL.

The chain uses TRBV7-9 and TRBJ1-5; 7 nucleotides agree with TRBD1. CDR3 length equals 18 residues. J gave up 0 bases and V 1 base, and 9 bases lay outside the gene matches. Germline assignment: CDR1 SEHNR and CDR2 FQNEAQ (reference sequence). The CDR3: CASSLGQGTGYSNQPQHF. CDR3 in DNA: TGTGCCAGCAGCTTAGGACAGGGAACGGGTTATAGCAATCAGCCCCAGCATTTT.

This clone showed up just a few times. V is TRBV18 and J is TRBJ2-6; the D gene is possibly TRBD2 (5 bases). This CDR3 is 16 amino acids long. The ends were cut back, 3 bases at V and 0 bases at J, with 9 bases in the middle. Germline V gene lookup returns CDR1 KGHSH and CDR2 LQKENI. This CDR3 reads CASSPAGSSGANVLTF. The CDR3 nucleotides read TGTGCCAGCTCACCGGCTGGGAGCTCTGGGGCCAACGTCCTGACTTTC. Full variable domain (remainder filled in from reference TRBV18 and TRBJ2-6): NAGVMQNPRHLVRRRGQEARLRCSPMKGHSHVYWYRQLPEEGLKFMVYLQKENIIDESGMPKERFSAEFPKEGPSILRIQQVVRGDSAAYFCASSPAGSSGANVLTFGAGSRLTVL.

CDR3 sequence (DNA): TGTGCCAGCAGCTCCGACAGGACTAGCACAGATACGCAGTATTTT. Its protein is CASSSDRTSTDTQYF. The genes are TRBV11-2 and TRBJ2-3; a possible D gene is TRBD1 (6 bases). CDR1 and CDR2 from the germline V gene are SGHAT and FQNNGV. V lost 4 bases and J 0 bases, leaving 11 bases between the germline ends. The CDR3 sequence is 15 residues long.

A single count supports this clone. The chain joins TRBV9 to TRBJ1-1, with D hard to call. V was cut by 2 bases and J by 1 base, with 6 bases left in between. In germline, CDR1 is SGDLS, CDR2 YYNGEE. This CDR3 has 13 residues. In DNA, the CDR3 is TGTGCCAGCAGCGTTCGGGGGAACACTGAAGCTTTCTTT. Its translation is CASSVRGNTEAFF.

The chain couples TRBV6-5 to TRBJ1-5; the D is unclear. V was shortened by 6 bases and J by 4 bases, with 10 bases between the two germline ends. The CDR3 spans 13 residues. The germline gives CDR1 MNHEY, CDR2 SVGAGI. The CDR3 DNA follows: TGTGCCAGCAGCAGGAACGATAATCAGCCCCAGCATTTT. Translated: CASSRNDNQPQHF.

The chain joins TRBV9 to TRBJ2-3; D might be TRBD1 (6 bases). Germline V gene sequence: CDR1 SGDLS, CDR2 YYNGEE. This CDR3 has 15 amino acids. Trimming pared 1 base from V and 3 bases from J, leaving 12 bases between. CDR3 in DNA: TGTGCCAGCAGCGTAAACAACAGGGCAACAGATACGCAGTATTTT. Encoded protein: CASSVNNRATDTQYF.

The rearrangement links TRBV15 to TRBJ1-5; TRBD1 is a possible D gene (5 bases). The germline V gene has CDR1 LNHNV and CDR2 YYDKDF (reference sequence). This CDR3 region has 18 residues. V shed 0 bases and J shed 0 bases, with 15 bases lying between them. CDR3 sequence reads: CATSRDLTAEYSNQPQHF. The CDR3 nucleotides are TGTGCCACCAGCAGAGATCTGACAGCTGAATATAGCAATCAGCCCCAGCATTTT. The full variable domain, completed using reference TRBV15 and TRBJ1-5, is DAMVIQNPRYQVTQFGKPVTLSCSQTLNHNVMYWYQQKSSQAPKLLFHYYDKDFNNEADTPDNFQSRRPNTSFCFLDIRSPGLGDTAMYLCATSRDLTAEYSNQPQHFGDGTRLSIL.

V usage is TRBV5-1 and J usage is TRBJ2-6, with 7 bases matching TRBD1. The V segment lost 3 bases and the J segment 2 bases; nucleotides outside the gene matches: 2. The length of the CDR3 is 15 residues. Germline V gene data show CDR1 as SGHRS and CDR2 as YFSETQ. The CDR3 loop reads CASSSGQPGANVLTF. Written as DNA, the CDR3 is TGCGCCAGCAGCTCGGGACAGCCTGGGGCCAACGTCCTGACTTTC.

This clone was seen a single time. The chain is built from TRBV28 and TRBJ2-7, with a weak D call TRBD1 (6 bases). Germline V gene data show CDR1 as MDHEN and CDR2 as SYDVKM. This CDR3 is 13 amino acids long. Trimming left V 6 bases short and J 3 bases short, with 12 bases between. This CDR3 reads CASSPGHLYEQYF. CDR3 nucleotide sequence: TGTGCCAGCAGCCCGGGACACCTCTACGAGCAGTACTTC.

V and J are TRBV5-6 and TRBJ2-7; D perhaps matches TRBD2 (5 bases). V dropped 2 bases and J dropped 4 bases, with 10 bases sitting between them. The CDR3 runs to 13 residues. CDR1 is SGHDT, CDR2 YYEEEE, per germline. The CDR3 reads CASSLRDGYEQYF. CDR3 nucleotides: TGTGCCAGCAGCTTACGGGATGGGTACGAGCAGTACTTC. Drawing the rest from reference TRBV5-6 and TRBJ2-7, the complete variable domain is DAGVTQSPTHLIKTRGQQVTLRCSPKSGHDTVSWYQQALGQGPQFIFQYYEEEERQRGNFPDRFSGHQFPNYSSELNVNALLLGDSALYLCASSLRDGYEQYFGPGTRLTVT.

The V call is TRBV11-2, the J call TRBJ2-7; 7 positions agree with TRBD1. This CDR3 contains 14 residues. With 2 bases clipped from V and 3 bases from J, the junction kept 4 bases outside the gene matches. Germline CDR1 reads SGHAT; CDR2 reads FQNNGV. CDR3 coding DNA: TGTGCCAGCAGCTTACCGGGACAGAACTACGAGCAGTACTTC. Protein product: CASSLPGQNYEQYF.

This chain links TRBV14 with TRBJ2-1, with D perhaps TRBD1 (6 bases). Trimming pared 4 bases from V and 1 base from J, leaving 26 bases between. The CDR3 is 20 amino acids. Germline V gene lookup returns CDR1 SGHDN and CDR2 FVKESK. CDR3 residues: CASSRTQMGQRSGSYNEQFF. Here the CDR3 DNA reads TGTGCCAGCAGCCGCACCCAGATGGGACAAAGGTCCGGGTCCTACAATGAGCAGTTCTTC.

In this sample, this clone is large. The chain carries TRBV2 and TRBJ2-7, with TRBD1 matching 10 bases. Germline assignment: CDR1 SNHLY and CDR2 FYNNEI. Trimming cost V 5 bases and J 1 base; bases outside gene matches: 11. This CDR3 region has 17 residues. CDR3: CASSFSSTGQGSYEQYF. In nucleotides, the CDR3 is TGTGCCAGCAGTTTTTCTTCAACGGGACAGGGGTCCTACGAGCAGTACTTC.

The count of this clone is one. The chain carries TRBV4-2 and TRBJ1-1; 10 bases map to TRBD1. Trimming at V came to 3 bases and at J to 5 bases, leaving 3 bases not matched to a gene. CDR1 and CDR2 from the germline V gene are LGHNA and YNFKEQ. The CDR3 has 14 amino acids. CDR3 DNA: TGTGCCAGCAGCCATCGGGACAGGGGTACTGAAGCTTTCTTT. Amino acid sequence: CASSHRDRGTEAFF.

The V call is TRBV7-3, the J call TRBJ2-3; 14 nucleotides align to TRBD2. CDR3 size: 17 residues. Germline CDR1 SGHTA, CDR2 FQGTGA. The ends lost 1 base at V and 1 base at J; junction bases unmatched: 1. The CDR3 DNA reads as TGTGCCAGCAGCTTAAGACTAGCGGGGGGGGGCACAGATACGCAGTATTTT. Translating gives CASSLRLAGGGTDTQYF. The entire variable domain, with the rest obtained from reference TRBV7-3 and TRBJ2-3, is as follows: GAGVSQTPSNKVTEKGKYVELRCDPISGHTALYWYRQSLGQGPEFLIYFQGTGAADDSGLPNDRFFAVRPEGSVSTLKIQRTERGDSAVYLCASSLRLAGGGTDTQYFGPGTRLTVL.

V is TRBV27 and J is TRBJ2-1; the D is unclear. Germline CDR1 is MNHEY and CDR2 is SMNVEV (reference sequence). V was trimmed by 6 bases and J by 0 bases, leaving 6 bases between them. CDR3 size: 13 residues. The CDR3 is CASSYNSYNEQFF. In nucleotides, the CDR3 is TGTGCCAGCAGCTATAACTCCTACAATGAGCAGTTCTTC.

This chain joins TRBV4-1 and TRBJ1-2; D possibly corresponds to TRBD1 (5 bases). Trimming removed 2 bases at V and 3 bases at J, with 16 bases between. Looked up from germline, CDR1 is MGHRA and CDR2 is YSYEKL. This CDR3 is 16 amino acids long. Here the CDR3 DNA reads TGCGCCAGCAGCCAAAGGATTGTCGGCAGGGACTATGGCTACACCTTC. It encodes CASSQRIVGRDYGYTF.

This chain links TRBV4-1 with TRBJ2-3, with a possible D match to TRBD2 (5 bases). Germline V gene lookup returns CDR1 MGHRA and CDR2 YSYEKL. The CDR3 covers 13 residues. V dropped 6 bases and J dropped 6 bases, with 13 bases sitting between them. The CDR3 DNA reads TGCGCCAGCAGTATCGGACTTTGGGATACGCAGTATTTT. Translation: CASSIGLWDTQYF.

CDR3 DNA: TGTGCCAGCAGCTCCTCCGTGGATGCCATGGAGGGGAGGAGTCCCGGGGAGCTGTTTTTT. It codes for CASSSSVDAMEGRSPGELFF. J is TRBJ2-2 and V is TRBV5-5; maybe TRBD2 (6 bases). Germline CDR1 is SGHKS and CDR2 is YYEKEE (reference sequence). V was cut by 3 bases and J by 6 bases, with 30 bases left in between. The CDR3 runs 20 residues.

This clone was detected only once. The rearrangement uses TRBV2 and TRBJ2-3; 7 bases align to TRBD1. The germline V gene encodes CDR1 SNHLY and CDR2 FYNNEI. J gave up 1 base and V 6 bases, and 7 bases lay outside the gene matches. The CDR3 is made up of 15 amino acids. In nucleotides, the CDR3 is TGTGCCAGCAGGCTCCGGGACAGCCGCACAGATACGCAGTATTTT. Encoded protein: CASRLRDSRTDTQYF.

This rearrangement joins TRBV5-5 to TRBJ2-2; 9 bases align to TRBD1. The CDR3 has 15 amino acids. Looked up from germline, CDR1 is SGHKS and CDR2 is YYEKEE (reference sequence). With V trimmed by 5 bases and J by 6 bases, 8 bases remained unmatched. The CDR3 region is CASRPIQGAAGELFF. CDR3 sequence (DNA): TGTGCCAGCAGGCCGATACAGGGGGCGGCCGGGGAGCTGTTTTTT. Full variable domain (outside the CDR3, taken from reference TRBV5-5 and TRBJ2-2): DAGVTQSPTHLIKTRGQQVTLRCSPISGHKSVSWYQQVLGQGPQFIFQYYEKEERGRGNFPDRFSARQFPNYSSELNVNALLLGDSALYLCASRPIQGAAGELFFGEGSRLTVL.